A selection of T cell receptor beta chains follows, all from one sample in a study of blood T cell repertoires in COVID-19. Clones were read by immunoSEQ multiplex PCR, and TCRdb kept only the in-frame ones, dropping some. The top ten hold under 2% of the sample, which has 320,000 or so clones, 85% seen once. What was sequenced was PBMCs or T cells enriched from blood (not recorded which). Receptors originate from a woman aged 25 to 39 who had been exposed to COVID-19. CDR3s include the opening cysteine and the closing phenylalanine or tryptophan. The D gene is left open where the match is weak. Not every row has a clone size; where given, it reads once, few, many or a size class.

j_call,clone_size,d_call,v_call,cdr3_nt,cdr3_aa
TRBJ2-7,.,.,TRBV2,TGTGCCAGCAGTGTCCAGGGAGGTCTCCCCTACGAGCAGTACTTC,CASSVQGGLPYEQYF
TRBJ1-1,.,.,TRBV19,TGTGCCAGTAGTAGCCCGTATAGTTATGAAGCTTTCTTT,CASSSPYSYEAFF
TRBJ1-1,once,.,TRBV20-1,TGCAGTGCTAGAAAAAGCGGTGAAGCTTTCTTT,CSARKSGEAFF
TRBJ1-1,.,.,TRBV28,TGTGCCAGCAGCGTCTTGGGGCTTTCCACTGAAGCTTTCTTT,CASSVLGLSTEAFF
TRBJ2-7,.,.,TRBV5-8,TGTGCCAGCAGCTTGTACACAGGTTCCTACGAGCAGTACTTC,CASSLYTGSYEQYF
TRBJ2-2,.,TRBD1,TRBV9,TGTGCCAGCAGCAAAGGGATGGGACAGGGAAAAAGTGCCGGGGAGCTGTTTTTT,CASSKGMGQGKSAGELFF
TRBJ2-5,.,TRBD1,TRBV2,TGTGCCAGCAGCGGACAGGGGGTTGAGACCCAGTACTTC,CASSGQGVETQYF
TRBJ1-2,.,TRBD1,TRBV10-3,TGTGCCATCACCGGGACAGGGGTCGGCTACACCTTC,CAITGTGVGYTF
TRBJ1-5,.,TRBD1,TRBV28,TGTGCCAGCAGTCCCGGGACAGGGGGAAGCAATCAGCCCCAGCATTTT,CASSPGTGGSNQPQHF
TRBJ1-6,.,.,TRBV27,TGTGCCAGCAGTTTGGGGGGTAAGGAATCACCCCTCCACTTT,CASSLGGKESPLHF
TRBJ2-1,.,TRBD2,TRBV27,TGTGCCAGCAGTCCGGAACAACTAGCGGGGGGGCACAATGAGCAGTTCTTC,CASSPEQLAGGHNEQFF
TRBJ1-1,.,.,TRBV19,TGTGCCAGTAGTATCACAACGCCTTACACTGAAGCTTTCTTT,CASSITTPYTEAFF
TRBJ2-5,.,.,TRBV4-1,TGCGCCAGCAGCCAAGATTTGGGACTCAATGGGGAGACCCAGTACTTC,CASSQDLGLNGETQYF
TRBJ2-2,.,.,TRBV24-1,TGTGCCACCAGTGACCAGAACACCGGGGAGCTGTTTTTT,CATSDQNTGELFF
TRBJ2-5,.,.,TRBV29-1,TGCAGCGTTGTAATCCAGATGTACCAAGAGACCCAGTACTTC,CSVVIQMYQETQYF
TRBJ2-7,.,.,TRBV28,TGTGCCAGCAGTTTTGCACAGGGGAGGTACGAGCAGTACTTC,CASSFAQGRYEQYF
TRBJ1-6,few,TRBD1,TRBV3-1/TRBV3-2,TGTGCCAGCAGCCAAGGCCGACAGGGCCTCCACTTT,CASSQGRQGLHF
TRBJ1-4,.,.,TRBV15,TGTGCCACCAGCAGAGATAGAGCCCGGTGGGAGAAAAATGAAAAACTGTTTTTT,CATSRDRARWEKNEKLFF
TRBJ2-2,.,.,TRBV9,TGTGCCAGCAGCACACGGGACATCGGGACCGGGGAGCTGTTTTTT,CASSTRDIGTGELFF
TRBJ1-1,.,.,TRBV2,TGTGCCAGCATGGAGGACAGATTCATGAACACTGAAGCTTTCTTT,CASMEDRFMNTEAFF
TRBJ1-2,.,.,TRBV5-4,TGTGCCAGCAGCTCCCAGGGCAGCGATTATGGCTACACCTTC,CASSSQGSDYGYTF
TRBJ1-1,.,.,TRBV7-2,TGTGCCAGCAGGCACTTTAGCGGGGACACTGAAGCTTTCTTT,CASRHFSGDTEAFF
TRBJ2-3,.,TRBD1,TRBV27,TGTGCCAGCAGTTTACAGTTATGGACAGGGCTAGCAGATACGCAGTATTTT,CASSLQLWTGLADTQYF
TRBJ2-7,once,TRBD1,TRBV11-3,TGTGCCAGCAGCCCCTCGACAGGGGCCGAGCAGTACTTC,CASSPSTGAEQYF
TRBJ1-1,once,TRBD1,TRBV28,TGTGCCAGCAGCCCCTCGGGACAGATCTCGAACACTGAAGCTTTCTTT,CASSPSGQISNTEAFF
TRBJ1-3,.,.,TRBV18,TGTGCCAGCTCACCACTTGTAAGGGGAAATTTTGGAAACACCATATATTTT,CASSPLVRGNFGNTIYF
TRBJ1-5,.,TRBD1,TRBV2,TGTGCCAGCAGTATACAGGGGGGGAGCAATCAGCCCCAGCATTTT,CASSIQGGSNQPQHF